The sample holds a few counts of the clone carrying this T cell receptor beta chain. Using unique molecular identifiers, the investigators prepared the TCRbeta library. TCRdb passed the PCR reads through MiXCR, listing each CDR3 protein once. The sample has over 550,000 distinct CDR3 sequences, over 9.5% seen once. This sample stems from a study of T-cell reconstitution after alpha-beta-depleted transplantation in children. V lost 5 bases and J lost 1, with 10 bases in between. This CDR3 has 13 amino acids. The germline CDR1 and CDR2 sequences are SQVTM and ANQGSEA. The receptor's source is a human donor who donated a stem cell graft to a child with acute myeloid leukemia. Sequencing was performed on PBMCs from the stem cell graft donor, taken from the stem cell graft. The rearrangement uses TRBV29-1 and TRBJ2-3; D unclear. The CDR3 sequence: CSVSGPRTDTQYF. CDR3 DNA: TGCAGCGTTTCCGGGCCCCGCACAGATACGCAGTATTTT.